A single sample gave rise to the 17 T cell receptor beta chains below, sequenced in a study of CD8 T cells in Susac syndrome. The RNA input was roughly 0.45 to 1 ug, and it was reverse transcribed with random hexamers. TCRdb recomputed calls from the immunoSEQ multiplex PCR reads with MiXCR, one row per CDR3 protein. The repertoire holds 150,000 to 200,000 distinct CDR3 sequences, with under 97% as singletons. Sequencing input: CD4+ T cells from PBMCs. The source of these receptors is a human donor with multiple sclerosis.

The CDR3 DNA reads as TGTGCCAGCAGCCAAGAGGGGTCAGGGGAGATCTATGGCTACACCTTC. Protein sequence: CASSQEGSGEIYGYTF. The rearrangement links TRBV3-1 to TRBJ1-2, with D perhaps TRBD1 (6 bases). CDR3 length equals 16 residues. The germline CDR1 and CDR2 sequences are LGHDT and YNNKEL (reference sequence). V lost 0 bases and J lost 4, with 15 bases in between.

This clonotype is a singleton in its sample. The chain employs TRBV5-6 and TRBJ1-2, with D possibly being TRBD1 (5 bases). Trimming took off 2 bases at V and 4 bases at J, with 15 bases between the two ends. The CDR3 contains 15 residues. From germline, CDR1 is SGHDT and CDR2 YYEEEE. CDR3 in amino acids: CASSFGPGLLYGYTF. In DNA form, the CDR3 reads TGTGCCAGCAGCTTCGGTCCGGGACTGCTCTATGGCTACACCTTC.

The chain joins TRBV5-4 to TRBJ2-5; TRBD2 might be the D (5 bases). The CDR3 length is 15 residues. Between the trimmed V and J ends, which lost 0 bases and 2 bases, there was a span of 11 bases. Germline V gene data show CDR1 as SGHNT and CDR2 as YYREEE (reference sequence). DNA for the CDR3: TGTGCCAGCAGCTTGGGAGCGGACCCGCAAGAGACCCAGTACTTC. This translates into CASSLGADPQETQYF. Drawing the rest from reference TRBV5-4 and TRBJ2-5, the complete variable domain is ETGVTQSPTHLIKTRGQQVTLRCSSQSGHNTVSWYQQALGQGPQFIFQYYREEENGRGNFPPRFSGLQFPNYSSELNVNALELDDSALYLCASSLGADPQETQYFGPGTRLLVL.

The rearrangement links TRBV27 to TRBJ2-5; 7 nucleotides align to TRBD1. CDR1 and CDR2 from the germline V gene are MNHEY and SMNVEV (reference sequence). Trimming at V came to 3 bases and at J to 0 bases, leaving 4 bases not matched to a gene. The CDR3 extends over 15 amino acids. The CDR3 protein is CASSFFRGYQETQYF. As DNA, the CDR3 is TGTGCCAGCAGTTTTTTCAGGGGGTACCAAGAGACCCAGTACTTC.

This clonotype was recorded once. The chain links TRBV18 to TRBJ2-3; D uncertain. CDR3 length: 13 amino acids. CDR1 and CDR2 (germline): KGHSH, LQKENI. V shed 3 bases and J shed 0 bases, with 4 bases lying between them. The CDR3: CASSPKSTDTQYF. CDR3 in DNA: TGTGCCAGCTCACCGAAGAGCACAGATACGCAGTATTTT.

The rearrangement uses TRBV18 and TRBJ1-2; a possible D gene is TRBD1 (6 bases). This CDR3 contains 17 residues. Trimming took off 2 bases at V and 4 bases at J, with 20 bases between the two ends. CDR1 and CDR2 (germline): KGHSH, LQKENI. The CDR3 nucleotides are TGTGCCAGCTCACCATTACAGGGCATAACGGTTCGCTATGGCTACACCTTC. Translation: CASSPLQGITVRYGYTF.

For the CDR3, the DNA is TGTGCCAGCAGCCCACAGGGGTTTAACTATGGCTACACCTTC. As protein: CASSPQGFNYGYTF. The J gene is TRBJ1-2, the V gene TRBV7-9, with 7 bases aligning to TRBD1. The germline CDR1 and CDR2 sequences are SEHNR and FQNEAQ (reference sequence). After removal of 5 bases from V and 1 base from J, the junction contained 4 bases not matched to a gene. This CDR3 spans 14 amino acids.

J is TRBJ2-1 and V is TRBV14, with 7 bases that match TRBD2. The germline CDR1 and CDR2 sequences are SGHDN and FVKESK. This CDR3 contains 16 residues. With 1 base clipped from V and 5 bases from J, the junction kept 8 bases outside the gene matches. The CDR3 is CASSQAGRWGNNEQFF. The CDR3, as DNA: TGTGCCAGCAGCCAAGCCGGGAGGTGGGGCAACAATGAGCAGTTCTTC.

V is TRBV10-3 and J is TRBJ2-1, with D perhaps matching TRBD2 (5 bases). Trimming pared 0 bases from V and 14 bases from J, leaving 11 bases between. Germline assignment: CDR1 ENHRY and CDR2 SYGVKD. The CDR3 is 12 amino acids. The CDR3 spells CAISESREWEFF. In DNA, the CDR3 is TGTGCCATCAGTGAGTCTAGGGAGTGGGAGTTCTTC.

The chain has TRBV3-1 and TRBJ2-7; D is undetermined. Trimming took off 2 bases at V and 7 bases at J, with 12 bases between the two ends. This CDR3 has 13 residues. Looked up from germline, CDR1 is LGHDT and CDR2 is YNNKEL (reference sequence). The CDR3 region is CASSQYAIREQYF. Here the CDR3 DNA reads TGTGCCAGCAGCCAATACGCCATCCGGGAGCAGTACTTC.

The gene calls are TRBV6-6 and TRBJ1-5; possibly TRBD1 for D (5 bases). V lost 2 bases to trimming and J lost 2 bases, with 13 bases between them. This CDR3 contains 16 residues. Looked up from germline, CDR1 is MNHNY and CDR2 is SVGAGI (reference sequence). The CDR3 protein is CASSYNPGTGNQPQHF. As DNA, the CDR3 is TGTGCCAGCAGTTACAACCCCGGGACGGGCAATCAGCCCCAGCATTTT.

J is TRBJ2-3 and V is TRBV27; no clear D gene. The V end was cut by 1 base, the J end by 1 base, with 12 bases between. This CDR3 has 16 residues. Per the germline V gene, CDR1 is MNHEY and CDR2 is SMNVEV (reference sequence). CDR3 nucleotide sequence: TGTGCCAGCAGTTTATTTCTGGGGTCCGGCACAGATACGCAGTATTTT. It is translated as CASSLFLGSGTDTQYF.

The J gene is TRBJ1-5, the V gene TRBV6-2 or TRBV6-3; maybe TRBD1 (5 bases). Germline V gene data show CDR1 as MNHEY and CDR2 as SVGEGT. This CDR3 comprises 15 residues. Trimming took off 9 bases at V and 4 bases at J, with 19 bases between the two ends. CDR3 residues: CASYKTGTGNQPQHF. CDR3 DNA: TGTGCCAGTTACAAGACCGGGACGGGAAATCAGCCCCAGCATTTT.

This clonotype appeared once. The chain recombines TRBV20-1 with TRBJ2-5; D gene unclear. This CDR3 is 11 amino acids long. Trimming stripped 2 bases from V and 5 bases from J, with 6 bases between. Germline CDR1 and CDR2: DFQATT and SNEGSKA (reference sequence). CDR3 in DNA: TGCAGTGCTAGAAAGAAGGAGACCCAGTACTTC. Its protein product is CSARKKETQYF.

This clonotype was recorded once. The chain has TRBV20-1 and TRBJ1-2, with D perhaps TRBD1 (5 bases). This CDR3 has 12 residues. The V end was cut by 3 bases, the J end by 9 bases, with 14 bases between. Germline values: CDR1 DFQATT, CDR2 SNEGSKA (reference sequence). The CDR3 nucleotides read TGCAGTGCTAGGGAGCAGGGTCTGCGCTACACCTTC. It is translated as CSAREQGLRYTF.

The chain combines TRBV3-1 with TRBJ2-7, with 7 bases aligning to TRBD1. This CDR3 has 16 amino acids. J lost 2 bases, V lost 2 bases, and 9 bases had no gene match. CDR1 is LGHDT, CDR2 YNNKEL, per germline (reference sequence). This CDR3 reads CASSQTTGVSPYEQYF. The DNA of the CDR3 is TGTGCCAGCAGCCAAACTACAGGGGTCTCCCCCTACGAGCAGTACTTC.

The sample holds one count of this clonotype. V and J are TRBV2 and TRBJ2-7; no reliable D call. Trimming removed 3 bases from V and 1 base from J, with 10 bases in between. The CDR3 is 14 amino acids. From germline, CDR1 is SNHLY and CDR2 FYNNEI. CDR3 residues: CASSDGVLSYEQYF. CDR3 nucleotide sequence: TGTGCCAGCAGTGACGGCGTCTTGTCCTACGAGCAGTACTTC.